The T cell receptor (beta chain) described here comes from a study of blood T cell repertoires in COVID-19. Turning to the study itself: Spain, Italy and the United States supplied samples that represented acute and convalescent COVID-19.

Trimming pared 0 bases from V and 3 bases from J, leaving 6 bases between. The CDR3 covers 13 residues. Germline values: CDR1 SGHRS, CDR2 YFSETQ. Repertoires were generated with immunoSEQ multiplex PCR, while TCRdb's copy carries only in-frame clones and drops some. The table includes about 80,000 clones, 70% to 90% detected once. The source of this sequence is an older man with active or convalescent COVID-19. The gene calls are TRBV5-1 and TRBJ1-2; D is possibly TRBD1 (6 bases). The material sequenced was peripheral blood. The CDR3 is CASSLEGDYGYTF. As DNA, the CDR3 is TGCGCCAGCAGCTTGGAGGGGGACTATGGCTACACCTTC. Variable domain in full (rest from reference TRBV5-1 and TRBJ1-2): KAGVTQTPRYLIKTRGQQVTLSCSPISGHRSVSWYQQTPGQGLQFLFEYFSETQRNKGNFPGRFSGRQFSNSRSEMNVSTLELGDSALYLCASSLEGDYGYTFGSGTRLTVV.